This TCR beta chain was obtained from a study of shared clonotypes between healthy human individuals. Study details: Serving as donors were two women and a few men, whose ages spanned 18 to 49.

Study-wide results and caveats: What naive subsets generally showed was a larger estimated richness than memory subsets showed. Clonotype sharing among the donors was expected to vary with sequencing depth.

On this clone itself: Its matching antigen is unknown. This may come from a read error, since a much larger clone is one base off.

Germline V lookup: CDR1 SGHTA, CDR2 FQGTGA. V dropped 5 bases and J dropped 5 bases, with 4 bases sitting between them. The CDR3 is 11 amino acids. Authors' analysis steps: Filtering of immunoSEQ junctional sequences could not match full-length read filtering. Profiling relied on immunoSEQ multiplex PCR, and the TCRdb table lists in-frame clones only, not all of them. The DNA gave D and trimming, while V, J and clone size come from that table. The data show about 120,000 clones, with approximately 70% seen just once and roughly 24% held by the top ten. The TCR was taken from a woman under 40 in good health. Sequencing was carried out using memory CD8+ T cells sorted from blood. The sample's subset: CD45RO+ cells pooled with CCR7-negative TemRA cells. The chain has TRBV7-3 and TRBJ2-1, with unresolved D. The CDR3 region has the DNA TGTGCCAGCAGCGTAAACAATGAGCAGTTCTTC. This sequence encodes CASSVNNEQFF.